This TCR beta chain was captured by sequencing in a study of blood T cell repertoires in COVID-19. On the study more broadly: Donors in the United States, Italy and Spain gave samples during acute or convalescent COVID-19. Nucleic acid was either cDNA or gDNA, and it came from T cells, B-cell-depleted T cells, or PBMCs.

Original data processing: Reference gene primers were amplified, and this amplification served to estimate nucleated cell counts. Method: immunoSEQ multiplex PCR; TCRdb's copy keeps in-frame clones and lacks some. D and trimming were read from the DNA, whereas the V and J calls and clone size are those reported in that table. The sample contains about 220,000 clones, more than 75% of which appear only once. While infection was still active, Seattle patients were enrolled and then followed longitudinally. Losses at the gene ends were 2 bases for V and 8 bases for J; bases not matched to a gene: 11. This CDR3 is built from 18 residues. The germline V gene encodes CDR1 KGHDR and CDR2 SFDVKD.

Sequencing was done on a sample of peripheral blood. The sequence came from an elderly woman with COVID-19, enrolled during active disease. The V call is TRBV24-1, the J call TRBJ2-2; 12 positions agree with TRBD2. The chain's CDR3 is CATSDSRPGLAGPGELFF. The CDR3 DNA follows: TGTGCCACCAGTGATTCGCGGCCGGGACTAGCGGGTCCGGGGGAGCTGTTTTTT.